Below, 31 T cell receptor beta chains from the same sample are listed, as sequenced in a study of T cell changes during pregnancy in multiple sclerosis. Assay used: immunoSEQ multiplex PCR; TCRdb lists only in-frame clones, some missing. The data hold about 70,000 clones, with 90% to 95% observed a single time. The source material was peripheral blood, sampled in the second trimester of pregnancy. These receptors came from a female donor in good health, enrolled as a control in a pregnancy study.

The chain has TRBV7-8 and TRBJ2-7, with D unresolved. The germline CDR1 and CDR2 sequences are SGHVS and FQNEAQ. The V end was cut by 6 bases, the J end by 4 bases, with 7 bases between. The CDR3 covers 11 residues. The CDR3 loop reads CASSQRYEQYF. The CDR3, as DNA: TGTGCCAGCAGTCAGAGGTACGAGCAGTACTTC.

This clone was recorded only once. The J gene is TRBJ2-2, the V gene TRBV6-4, with D possibly matching TRBD1 (5 bases). CDR1 is MRHNA, CDR2 SNTAGT, per germline. Trimming took 0 bases from V and 6 from J, leaving 5 bases between them. CDR3 size: 13 residues. The CDR3 region has the DNA TGTGCCAGCAGTGACTCAGGGGCCGGGGAGCTGTTTTTT. The encoded protein is CASSDSGAGELFF.

This chain links TRBV11-2 with TRBJ2-5, with TRBD1 matching 7 bases. Trimming at V came to 6 bases and at J to 5 bases, leaving 12 bases not matched to a gene. Germline V CDR1 and CDR2: SGHAT, FQNNGV. The CDR3 totals 15 residues. CDR3 protein: CASSRQGSSRETQYF. Written as DNA, the CDR3 is TGTGCCAGCAGTCGACAGGGCTCGAGTAGGGAGACCCAGTACTTC.

V and J are TRBV30 and TRBJ1-2; 7 bases match TRBD1. The V gene's germline CDR1 is GTSNPN and CDR2 SVGIG (reference sequence). This CDR3 has 13 amino acids. V gave up 1 base and J gave up 6 bases; unmatched junction bases: 5. CDR3 nucleotide sequence: TGTGCCTGGAGTGGGACAGGATCTAATGGCTACACCTTC. This gives the protein CAWSGTGSNGYTF.

This chain connects TRBV18 to TRBJ1-2; D may be TRBD1 (6 bases). The CDR3 has 17 amino acids. V was pared by 2 bases and J by 6 bases, with 22 bases between. CDR1 is KGHSH, CDR2 LQKENI, per germline. The CDR3 sequence: CASSPLGRDTDVDGYTF. In DNA form, the CDR3 reads TGTGCCAGCTCACCATTAGGACGGGACACGGACGTTGATGGCTACACCTTC.

The chain links TRBV29-1 to TRBJ1-1; tentative D call: TRBD1 (5 bases). The CDR3 extends over 13 amino acids. The V gene's germline CDR1 is SQVTM and CDR2 ANQGSEA. V dropped 7 bases and J dropped 3 bases, with 15 bases sitting between them. CDR3 bases: TGCAGCGCCGGTGGGTCAGGGTACACTGAAGCTTTCTTT. It encodes CSAGGSGYTEAFF.

This clone has a handful of counts. The J gene is TRBJ2-1, the V gene TRBV29-1, with TRBD2 as a possible D gene (7 bases). This CDR3 is 10 amino acids long. Trimming shortened V by 5 bases and J by 9 bases, and 8 bases separated the two germline ends. The germline V gene has CDR1 SQVTM and CDR2 ANQGSEA. Here the CDR3 reads CSVRGGEQFF. The CDR3 DNA sequence: TGCAGCGTTAGGGGGGGTGAGCAGTTCTTC.

The chain has TRBV5-1 and TRBJ2-1; 7 nucleotides agree with TRBD2. This CDR3 has 16 residues. Germline CDR1 reads SGHRS; CDR2 reads YFSETQ. Losses at the gene ends were 3 bases for V and 4 bases for J; bases not matched to a gene: 10. This CDR3 is CASSSRPGGGYNEQFF. In DNA, the CDR3 is TGCGCCAGCAGCTCGCGACCGGGCGGGGGATACAATGAGCAGTTCTTC.

V usage is TRBV4-3 and J usage is TRBJ2-5; TRBD2 matches 8 bases. J was trimmed by 4 bases and V by 1 base; bases with no gene match: 20. CDR3 length: 20 residues. The germline V gene has CDR1 LGHNA and CDR2 YSLEER. CDR3 bases: TGCGCCAGCAGCCAAGGGCGCCCGGGACTAGTGTTCAGCGGACGAGAGACCCAGTACTTC. Translated, it gives CASSQGRPGLVFSGRETQYF.

The V gene is TRBV4-1, the J gene TRBJ2-1; TRBD2 is a possible D gene (5 bases). This CDR3 has 15 residues. Germline CDR1 MGHRA, CDR2 YSYEKL. V lost 1 base to trimming and J lost 7 bases, with 14 bases between them. The CDR3 protein is CASSQVLTGYNEQFF. CDR3 bases: TGCGCCAGCAGCCAAGTTTTAACGGGGTATAATGAGCAGTTCTTC.

The J gene is TRBJ2-5, the V gene TRBV4-2; 10 bases line up with TRBD2. The CDR3 spans 16 residues. Germline trimming cut 4 bases from V and 4 bases from J; bases unmatched to any gene: 9. From germline, CDR1 is LGHNA and CDR2 YNFKEQ. CDR3 sequence: CASSREKRGGGETQYF. CDR3 nucleotides: TGTGCCAGCAGCCGGGAAAAGCGGGGGGGCGGAGAGACCCAGTACTTC.

J is TRBJ2-7 and V is TRBV6-5; 8 bases agree with TRBD2. The trim removed 0 bases at V and 3 bases at J, leaving 7 bases unmatched. This CDR3 comprises 16 residues. Germline V CDR1 and CDR2: MNHEY, SVGAGI. CDR3 loop: CASSYSLGGGFYEQYF. CDR3 DNA sequence: TGTGCCAGCAGTTACTCGCTCGGCGGGGGGTTCTACGAGCAGTACTTC.

This clone was recorded only once. The chain recombines TRBV28 with TRBJ2-2; weak D call: TRBD2 (6 bases). This CDR3 contains 15 residues. Looked up from germline, CDR1 is MDHEN and CDR2 is SYDVKM. Trimming took off 3 bases at V and 6 bases at J, with 14 bases between the two ends. DNA for the CDR3: TGTGCCAGCAGTTTCGGAGGGGCAGGGTCCGGGGAGCTGTTTTTT. This sequence encodes CASSFGGAGSGELFF.

The chain has TRBV15 and TRBJ1-1; D is uncertain. V was cut by 0 bases and J by 0 bases, with 8 bases left in between. CDR1 is LNHNV and CDR2 is YYDKDF in the germline V gene (reference sequence). CDR3 length: 15 residues. The CDR3 is CATSRDRAMNTEAFF. CDR3 sequence (DNA): TGTGCCACCAGCAGAGATCGAGCCATGAACACTGAAGCTTTCTTT.

The chain recombines TRBV10-3 with TRBJ2-7; 10 nucleotides match TRBD1. With V trimmed by 3 bases and J by 3 bases, 5 bases remained unmatched. The germline CDR1 and CDR2 sequences are ENHRY and SYGVKD. CDR3 length equals 15 residues. CDR3 in amino acids: CAISDAGTGVYEQYF. CDR3 nucleotide sequence: TGTGCCATCAGTGACGCCGGGACAGGGGTCTACGAGCAGTACTTC.

The V and J genes are TRBV19 and TRBJ2-3; 9 bases line up with TRBD1. V lost 7 bases and J lost 9; bases outside the gene matches: 14. Per germline, CDR1 LNHDA and CDR2 SQIVND (reference sequence). The CDR3 is 15 amino acids. This CDR3 reads CASMGPGTGFITQYF. In DNA, the CDR3 is TGTGCCAGTATGGGACCCGGGACAGGGTTTATAACGCAGTATTTT.

This chain joins TRBV9 and TRBJ1-6; D not certain. Germline CDR1 SGDLS, CDR2 YYNGEE. V was shortened by 4 bases and J by 7 bases, with 15 bases between the two germline ends. This CDR3 is built from 15 residues. CDR3 in DNA: TGTGCCAGCAGCAGGACTGTTGCGGGCAATTCACCCCTCCACTTT. This encodes CASSRTVAGNSPLHF.

V is TRBV5-1 and J is TRBJ2-5, with 8 nucleotides matching TRBD2. Germline values: CDR1 SGHRS, CDR2 YFSETQ. The V segment lost 1 base and the J segment 0 bases; nucleotides outside the gene matches: 5. This CDR3 comprises 16 residues. The CDR3, as DNA: TGCGCCAGCAGCTTGCCCTTACTAGCGGACCAAGAGACCCAGTACTTC. Encoded protein: CASSLPLLADQETQYF.

The table lists this clone with a count of one. This chain uses TRBV5-1 with TRBJ2-7; the match to TRBD1 covers 8 bases. Germline CDR1 SGHRS, CDR2 YFSETQ. The CDR3 is 13 residues long. V dropped 4 bases and J dropped 4; count of bases not matched to a gene: 4. As DNA, the CDR3 is TGCGCCAGCAGCAGGACAGGGCCATACGAGCAGTACTTC. It codes for CASSRTGPYEQYF.

The sample holds a few counts of this clone. The chain recombines TRBV7-9 with TRBJ1-2; perhaps TRBD1 as D (6 bases). V lost 5 bases, J lost 5 bases, and 18 bases lay in between. The CDR3 is made up of 15 amino acids. CDR1 SEHNR and CDR2 FQNEAQ come from the germline V gene (reference sequence). The CDR3 spells CASSPSAGARYGYTF. As DNA, the CDR3 is TGTGCCAGCAGCCCCTCGGCAGGGGCGCGATATGGCTACACCTTC.

The rearrangement uses TRBV11-2 and TRBJ2-2, with TRBD1 as a possible D gene (6 bases). The CDR3 spans 16 residues. Germline V gene data show CDR1 as SGHAT and CDR2 as FQNNGV. Trimming took 1 base from V and 2 from J, leaving 11 bases between them. The CDR3 DNA follows: TGTGCCAGCAGCTTAGGGCAGGGGCCAAACACCGGGGAGCTGTTTTTT. Translation: CASSLGQGPNTGELFF.

V is TRBV28 and J is TRBJ2-7; 10 bases line up with TRBD1. CDR3 length: 15 residues. Germline assignment: CDR1 MDHEN and CDR2 SYDVKM. V was pared by 4 bases and J by 4 bases, with 7 bases of the junction left unmatched. The DNA of the CDR3 is TGTGCCAGCAGTTCGTCCCGGGACAGGGGTTACGAGCAGTACTTC. This translates into CASSSSRDRGYEQYF.

V usage is TRBV6-4 and J usage is TRBJ1-6; 10 positions agree with TRBD1. In germline, CDR1 is MRHNA, CDR2 SNTAGT. The CDR3 is 13 amino acids. The CDR3: CSRDRGNNSPLHF. The CDR3 region has the DNA TGTTCCCGGGACAGGGGAAATAATTCACCCCTCCACTTT.

J is TRBJ1-1 and V is TRBV7-3; unclear D gene. The CDR3 runs to 16 residues. Germline V gene sequence: CDR1 SGHTA, CDR2 FQGTGA. Trimming left V 1 base short and J 0 bases short, with 12 bases between. This CDR3 reads CASSLRPPGLNTEAFF. CDR3 sequence (DNA): TGTGCCAGCAGCTTAAGGCCCCCAGGTTTGAACACTGAAGCTTTCTTT.

This sequence joins TRBV9 and TRBJ1-2; 7 bases align to TRBD1. Germline assignment: CDR1 SGDLS and CDR2 YYNGEE. CDR3 length equals 12 residues. With 1 base clipped from V and 8 bases from J, the junction kept 2 bases outside the gene matches. CDR3 sequence: CASSVTDRGYTF. CDR3 nucleotides: TGTGCCAGCAGCGTAACGGACAGGGGCTACACCTTC.

The gene calls are TRBV7-6 and TRBJ2-1, with 7 bases lining up with TRBD2. In germline, CDR1 is SGHVS, CDR2 FNYEAQ. The CDR3 length is 16 residues. The ends lost 5 bases at V and 3 bases at J; junction bases unmatched: 10. CDR3 protein: CASSPTLGGGYNEQFF. The CDR3 coding sequence is TGTGCCAGCAGCCCCACGCTGGGCGGGGGCTACAATGAGCAGTTCTTC.

This clone was found a few times. The chain carries TRBV7-9 and TRBJ1-6; D perhaps matches TRBD1 (6 bases). This CDR3 region has 16 residues. V lost 5 bases to trimming and J lost 5 bases, with 16 bases between them. Germline values: CDR1 SEHNR, CDR2 FQNEAQ (reference sequence). The CDR3 coding sequence is TGTGCCAGCAGCCCCTCTCTCCGGGACAATAATTCACCCCTCCACTTT. Its protein is CASSPSLRDNNSPLHF.

The J gene is TRBJ1-1, the V gene TRBV7-9; TRBD1 aligns across 9 bases. Germline V gene data show CDR1 as SEHNR and CDR2 as FQNEAQ (reference sequence). V shed 2 bases, J shed 7 bases, and the junction held 2 bases outside the gene matches. CDR3 length: 13 amino acids. In nucleotides, the CDR3 is TGTGCCAGCAGCTTACCGGGACAGGGTGAAGCTTTCTTT. It encodes CASSLPGQGEAFF.

This clone has a single count. The chain uses TRBV25-1 and TRBJ1-3; D call uncertain. Looked up from germline, CDR1 is MGHDK and CDR2 is SYGVNS. This CDR3 region has 16 residues. Trimming shortened V by 1 base and J by 0 bases, and 10 bases separated the two germline ends. CDR3 coding DNA: TGTGCCAGCAGTGAATGGGCAGTCAACTCTGGAAACACCATATATTTT. Amino acid sequence: CASSEWAVNSGNTIYF.

The genes are TRBV7-9 and TRBJ1-2; tentative D call: TRBD1 (6 bases). Trimming pared 6 bases from V and 7 bases from J, leaving 21 bases between. Germline CDR1 and CDR2: SEHNR and FQNEAQ (reference sequence). This CDR3 region has 15 residues. CDR3 DNA: TGTGCCAGCAGGCAAGGGCAGGGGAATGCCCCTGGCTACACCTTC. Translated, it gives CASRQGQGNAPGYTF.

V gene TRBV19 combines with J gene TRBJ1-6, with TRBD1 as a possible D gene (6 bases). This CDR3 has 12 amino acids. Trimming shortened V by 9 bases and J by 8 bases, and 11 bases separated the two germline ends. Germline V lookup: CDR1 LNHDA, CDR2 SQIVND (reference sequence). The DNA of the CDR3 is TGTGCCAGCCAGGGGTTGCATTCACCCCTCCACTTT. Protein product: CASQGLHSPLHF.